This T cell receptor beta chain was sequenced for a study of T cell repertoires in cytomegalovirus infection. Across the study: Selected CMV epitopes included recently identified HLA-C-restricted ones as well as well-studied HLA-B-restricted ones. Public TCR beta signatures indicated both CMV infection and matching HLA type.

Of note for this clonotype: Its matching antigen is unknown.

TCRdb passed the reads through MiXCR, listing each CDR3 protein once. This table has approximately 1,000,000 distinct CDR3 sequences, around 32% appearing once. Study-wide results and caveats: What dominated the ex vivo response were HLA-C-restricted CMV-specific TCR beta clonotypes.

The source was cultured CD8+ T cells from PBMCs, collected from culture after CMV antigen stimulation. This clonotype was obtained from a human donor in good health (CMV status not recorded). Some clones in this sample may be carry-over from other donors' samples.

The CDR3 loop is CASTLQAATNEKLFF. In DNA form, the CDR3 reads TGTGCCAGCACCTTACAGGCAGCAACTAATGAAAAACTGTTTTTT. V is TRBV6-2 or TRBV6-3 and J is TRBJ1-4; weak D call: TRBD1 (5 bases). The CDR3 is made up of 15 amino acids. The germline CDR1 and CDR2 sequences are MNHEY and SVGEGT. The V end lost 7 bases, the J end lost 0 bases, and 12 bases lay between the germline ends.